Detailed here is one T cell receptor (beta chain). Its cognate antigen is unknown. The entry originates in a study of T cell responses to AZD1222 COVID-19 vaccine. Study results and limitations: Reports say nearly half of spike-specific TCRs go after unmutated variant regions. The sample set comprised mostly white British donors with more females, and clonal diversity was possibly underestimated. Of the AZD1222 recipients, only 5 or 6 were seropositive at baseline. Samples come after the peak T cell response, not at day 14.

The protocol was immunoSEQ multiplex PCR, while the TCRdb copy is restricted to in-frame clones and leaves out a portion. This sample has some 120,000 clones, with roughly 92% found just once. The CDR3 contains 16 residues. Germline-derived CDR1 and CDR2 are PRHDT and FYEKMQ (reference sequence). The V and J ends lost 5 bases and 0 bases respectively, with 14 bases between them. The source is an adult in good health. The V and J genes are TRBV13 and TRBJ2-1, with D possibly being TRBD2 (5 bases). The sample was peripheral blood, taken on day 0 of AZD1222 vaccination. CDR3 sequence: CASSPGIRSSYNEQFF. The CDR3 nucleotides are TGTGCCAGCAGCCCCGGGATCAGGAGCTCCTACAATGAGCAGTTCTTC. The variable domain in full, with the rest retrieved from reference TRBV13 and TRBJ2-1, is AAGVIQSPRHLIKEKRETATLKCYPIPRHDTVYWYQQGPGQDPQFLISFYEKMQSDKGSIPDRFSAQQFSDYHSELNMSSLELGDSALYFCASSPGIRSSYNEQFFGPGTRLTVL.